This T cell receptor (beta chain) was captured by sequencing in a study of CD8 T cells in ankylosing spondylitis. Quantitative 5'-RACE with molecular barcodes produced the TCR beta libraries. Each CDR3 protein is one row after TCRdb ran MiXCR on the 5' RACE reads. The table has hundreds of thousands of distinct CDR3 sequences, 20% seen once; the top ten hold around 8%. With respect to this clonotype: Its antigen remains unidentified.

Points from the study as a whole: From matched ankylosing spondylitis synovial fluid, disease-linked clones were reportedly recovered at significantly enriched levels. Past studies reported some motif variants in reactive arthritis synovial fluid and blood. A motif in TCR beta, a set of under 10 highly homologous variants, appeared characteristic of ankylosing spondylitis blood.

This CDR3 region has 15 residues. From germline, CDR1 is DFQATT and CDR2 SNEGSKA (reference sequence). Trimming pared 1 base from V and 2 bases from J, leaving 15 bases between. The TCR comes from a male donor with ankylosing spondylitis or in good health (not recorded which). The rearrangement joins TRBV20-1 to TRBJ2-7; maybe TRBD2 (5 bases). The specimen was blood, either unsorted or a sorted T cell fraction (not recorded which). The CDR3 DNA is TGCAGTGCTAGAGTTATCGAGCGGTCAACCTACGAGCAGTACGTC. Protein: CSARVIERSTYEQYV.